These T cell receptor beta chains were read from a single sample in a study of technical replicates of blood from four donors. The method was immunoSEQ multiplex PCR; TCRdb's version includes in-frame clones alone and lacks a portion of them. In the table there are some 79,000 clones, approximately 92% of which are singletons. Sample: T cells isolated from PBMCs. Receptors were obtained from a human donor in good health. Some clones in this sample may be carry-over from other donors' samples. Each CDR3 is given with its conserved first and last residue. Fields, in order: J gene, clone size, D gene, V gene, CDR3 DNA, CDR3 protein. The D gene is left open where the match is weak. Clone size appears in some rows only: once, few, many, or a class for an expanded clone.

>TRBJ1-4|NA|NA|TRBV27
TGTGCCAGCAGTTTGACAATCCTCAATGAAAAACTGTTTTTT
CASSLTILNEKLFF
>TRBJ2-5|NA|NA|TRBV6-6
TGTGCCAGCAGCCGTCCCCCAGAGACCCAGTACTTC
CASSRPPETQYF
>TRBJ2-1|NA|TRBD2|TRBV4-2
TGTGCCAGCAGCCAGGAGCTTCGGACTAGCGGCTACAATGAGCAGTTCTTC
CASSQELRTSGYNEQFF
>TRBJ2-5|NA|NA|TRBV4-2
TGTGCCAGCAGCCAAAATCCGGAGCTCGGGGAGACCCAGTACTTC
CASSQNPELGETQYF
>TRBJ2-7|NA|NA|TRBV20-1
TGCAGTGCTAGTCCGGGGGTCGAGCAGTACTTC
CSASPGVEQYF
>TRBJ2-3|NA|TRBD2|TRBV11-3
TGTGCCAGCAGTCGACTAGCGAGCACAGATACGCAGTATTTT
CASSRLASTDTQYF
>TRBJ2-1|NA|TRBD1|TRBV5-6
TGTGCCAGCAGCTTTGACAGGGGCTCCTACAATGAGCAGTTCTTC
CASSFDRGSYNEQFF
>TRBJ2-7|NA|TRBD2|TRBV11-2
TGTGCCAGCAGGATAAGCGGGAGATACGAGCAGTACTTC
CASRISGRYEQYF
>TRBJ2-1|once|TRBD2|TRBV28
TGTGCCAGCAGCAACGGCGGGAGGGGCTCCTACAATGAGCAGTTCTTC
CASSNGGRGSYNEQFF
>TRBJ1-1|NA|NA|TRBV6-5
TGTGCCAGCAGTTACACCCGGGGTCTGAACACTGAAGCTTTCTTT
CASSYTRGLNTEAFF
>TRBJ1-1|NA|NA|TRBV6-5
TGTGCCAGCAGGTTATTGACTGAAGCTTTCTTT
CASRLLTEAFF
>TRBJ1-1|NA|TRBD1|TRBV5-1
TGCGCCAGCACATCCACAGGGGGCTACACTGAAGCTTTCTTT
CASTSTGGYTEAFF
>TRBJ1-5|NA|NA|TRBV28
TGTGCCAGCAGTTTTTTAAGGGGTATTCAGCCCCAGCATTTT
CASSFLRGIQPQHF
>TRBJ1-1|NA|NA|TRBV5-1
TGCGCCAGCAGCCCCTCCGGGTACGACTCCGGAGAAGCTTTCTTT
CASSPSGYDSGEAFF
>TRBJ1-1|NA|TRBD1|TRBV5-6
TGTGCCAGCAGCTTTACGACAGGGGGCACTGAAGCTTTCTTT
CASSFTTGGTEAFF
>TRBJ2-1|once|NA|TRBV19
TGTGCCAGTAGTATTTCAAGGACTTTAACCTACAATGAGCAGTTCTTC
CASSISRTLTYNEQFF
>TRBJ2-3|NA|TRBD1|TRBV7-7
TGTGCCAGCAGCGCGGGACAGGGGACAGATACGCAGTATTTT
CASSAGQGTDTQYF
>TRBJ2-1|few|NA|TRBV9
TGTGCCAGCAGCGTAGGAGGAGACGTGATCTTC
CASSVGGDVIF
>TRBJ2-7|NA|TRBD1|TRBV29-1
TGCAGCGCCCGGGACAGGCCCTACGAGCAGTACTTC
CSARDRPYEQYF
>TRBJ2-1|NA|NA|TRBV2
TGTGCCAGCAGTGCCCAGACTAAGCAGTTCTTC
CASSAQTKQFF
>TRBJ1-5|NA|NA|TRBV6-1
TGTGCCAGCAAGGAGGGAAGGTACAATCAGCCCCAGCATTTT
CASKEGRYNQPQHF
>TRBJ2-2|NA|NA|TRBV5-1
TGCGCCAGCACAGGGGCTTACGGGGAGCTGTTTTTT
CASTGAYGELFF
>TRBJ1-4|NA|TRBD1|TRBV7-9
TGTGCCAGCAGCCTATGGACAGGGACGGGAGAAAAACTGTTTTTT
CASSLWTGTGEKLFF
>TRBJ1-4|few|TRBD1|TRBV5-4
TGTGCCAGCAGCTTTTGGACAGGGGAAGGGACTAATGAAAAACTGTTTTTT
CASSFWTGEGTNEKLFF
>TRBJ1-4|NA|NA|TRBV18
TGTGCCAGCTCACCCCGGGACATGATCAATGAAAAACTGTTTTTT
CASSPRDMINEKLFF
>TRBJ1-2|once|NA|TRBV5-6
TGTGCCAGCAGCACAAATCTGGGAGGAGGCTACACCTTC
CASSTNLGGGYTF
>TRBJ2-7|NA|TRBD1|TRBV19
TGTGCCAGTAGTCCATGGACAGGGCCCTCCTACGAGCAGTACTTC
CASSPWTGPSYEQYF
>TRBJ2-3|once|NA|TRBV27
TGTGCCAGCAGCCGGCGGACTCCCGTTCTCACAGATACGCAGTATTTT
CASSRRTPVLTDTQYF
>TRBJ2-2|NA|TRBD2|TRBV7-9
TGTGCCAGCAGCCTAAGACTAGCGGGAGAGACCGGGGAGCTGTTTTTT
CASSLRLAGETGELFF
>TRBJ2-2|NA|NA|TRBV28
TGTGCCACCGCGACTCCCACCGGGGAGCTGTTTTTT
CATATPTGELFF
>TRBJ1-3|NA|TRBD1|TRBV28
TGTGCCAGCAGTCCGGGACAGGTCATCTCTGGAAACACCATATATTTT
CASSPGQVISGNTIYF
>TRBJ1-4|NA|NA|TRBV4-1
TGCGCCAGCAGCCCGGACACACCTGCAACTAATGAAAAACTGTTTTTT
CASSPDTPATNEKLFF
>TRBJ1-1|NA|TRBD1|TRBV10-3
TGTGCCATCAGTGAGCAGGGGGCCGACACTGAAGCTTTCTTT
CAISEQGADTEAFF
>TRBJ1-2|NA|NA|TRBV6-4
TGTGCCAGCAGCCCGGGGGGACTCTATGGCTACACCTTC
CASSPGGLYGYTF
>TRBJ2-3|NA|TRBD2|TRBV30
TGTGCCTGGAGGATAGAGCGGGAGATCACAGATACGCAGTATTTT
CAWRIEREITDTQYF
>TRBJ1-1|few|NA|TRBV30
TGTGCCTGGGGTACAGAGAACACTGAAGCTTTCTTT
CAWGTENTEAFF